This T cell receptor (beta chain) is from a study of OX40 agonist ivuxolimab in advanced cancers. At the level of the study: Prior anti-PD-1, anti-PD-L1 or anti-CTLA-4 therapy was allowed; 40% to 50% had some.

Only in-frame clones appear in the TCRdb table, and some are missing; sequencing was by immunoSEQ multiplex PCR. Found here are about 17,000 clones, 87% of them singletons; the top ten hold roughly 30%. This clone rates as medium-sized (0.01 to 0.1%). People who had autoimmune disease history or systemic immunosuppression were excluded. The length of the CDR3 is 13 residues. Unmatched junction bases numbered 3, after V lost 7 bases and J lost 2 bases. Germline V gene data show CDR1 as SGDLS and CDR2 as YYNGEE. This sequence was found in an adult with an advanced solid tumor such as melanoma, head and neck, liver or kidney cancer. This sequence joins TRBV9 and TRBJ1-2; TRBD1 agrees at 9 bases. Source: CD4+ or CD8+ T cells sorted from blood, taken in a trial of the OX40 agonist ivuxolimab. Written as DNA, the CDR3 is TGTGCCAGCTCGGGGACAGGGAACTATGGCTACACCTTC. Residues: CASSGTGNYGYTF.